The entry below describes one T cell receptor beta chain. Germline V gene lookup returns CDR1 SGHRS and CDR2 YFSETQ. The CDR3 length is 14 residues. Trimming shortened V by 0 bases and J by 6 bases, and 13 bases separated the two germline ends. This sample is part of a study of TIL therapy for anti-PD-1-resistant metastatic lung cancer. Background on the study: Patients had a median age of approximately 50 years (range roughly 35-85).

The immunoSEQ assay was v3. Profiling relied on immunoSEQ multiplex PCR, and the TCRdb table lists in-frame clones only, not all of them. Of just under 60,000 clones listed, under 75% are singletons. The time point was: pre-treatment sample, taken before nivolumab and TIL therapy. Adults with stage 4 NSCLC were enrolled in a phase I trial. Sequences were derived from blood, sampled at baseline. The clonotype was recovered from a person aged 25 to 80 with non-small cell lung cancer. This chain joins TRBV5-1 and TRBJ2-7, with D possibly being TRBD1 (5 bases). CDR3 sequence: CASSLGAGMGEQYF. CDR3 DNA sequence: TGCGCCAGCAGCTTGGGCGCAGGGATGGGCGAGCAGTACTTC.